This TCR beta chain was profiled in a study of cytomegalovirus exposure and HLA in healthy donors. Study in general: Per a later analysis, the 550 to 850 first-cohort and approximately 120 validation repertoires shared one platform.

Comment on this clone: Its target is unknown.

Study conclusions and caveats: In vitro assays verified that three CMV-associated chains recognized CMV antigens specifically. The majority of TCR sequences were rare, yet some public TCRs appeared in many donors.

This CDR3 is built from 17 residues. The germline V gene has CDR1 LNHNV and CDR2 YYDKDF (reference sequence). V was trimmed by 3 bases and J by 1 base, leaving 18 bases between them. Assay used: immunoSEQ multiplex PCR; TCRdb lists only in-frame clones, some missing. The sample has about 120,000 clones; 86% are singletons. The donors were in the roughly 130-subject validation cohort, distinct from the roughly 670-subject first cohort. The chain has TRBV15 and TRBJ1-1; D gene unclear. Sequencing used PBMCs. This TCR came from a man aged 18-30 years in good health and CMV-seronegative. The CDR3: CATSSEKTGEPNTEAFF. In nucleotides, the CDR3 is TGTGCCACCAGCAGCGAAAAGACGGGAGAACCGAACACTGAAGCTTTCTTT. The whole variable domain, remainder taken from reference TRBV15 and TRBJ1-1, is DAMVIQNPRYQVTQFGKPVTLSCSQTLNHNVMYWYQQKSSQAPKLLFHYYDKDFNNEADTPDNFQSRRPNTSFCFLDIRSPGLGDTAMYLCATSSEKTGEPNTEAFFGQGTRLTVV.